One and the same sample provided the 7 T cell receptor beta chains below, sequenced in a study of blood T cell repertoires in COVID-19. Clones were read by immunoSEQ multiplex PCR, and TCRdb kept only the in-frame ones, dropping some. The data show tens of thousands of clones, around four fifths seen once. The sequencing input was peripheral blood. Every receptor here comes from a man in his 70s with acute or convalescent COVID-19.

CDR3 in amino acids: CASSLSALADTDTQYF. CDR3 DNA: TGTGCCAGCAGCTTGTCGGCGCTAGCGGACACAGATACGCAGTATTTT. The V call is TRBV5-6, the J call TRBJ2-3, with 7 bases identical to TRBD2. V dropped 1 base and J dropped 2; count of bases not matched to a gene: 7. The CDR3 consists of 16 residues. The germline V gene has CDR1 SGHDT and CDR2 YYEEEE. Full variable domain (missing parts from reference TRBV5-6 and TRBJ2-3): DAGVTQSPTHLIKTRGQQVTLRCSPKSGHDTVSWYQQALGQGPQFIFQYYEEEERQRGNFPDRFSGHQFPNYSSELNVNALLLGDSALYLCASSLSALADTDTQYFGPGTRLTVL.

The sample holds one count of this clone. In DNA, the CDR3 is TGTGCCACCAGTGATTTTACGGGTTCAGATACGCAGTATTTT. Amino acid sequence: CATSDFTGSDTQYF. This chain connects TRBV24-1 to TRBJ2-3; D uncertain. CDR3 length equals 14 residues. The germline V gene has CDR1 KGHDR and CDR2 SFDVKD. Trimming removed 1 base from V and 4 bases from J, with 8 bases in between.

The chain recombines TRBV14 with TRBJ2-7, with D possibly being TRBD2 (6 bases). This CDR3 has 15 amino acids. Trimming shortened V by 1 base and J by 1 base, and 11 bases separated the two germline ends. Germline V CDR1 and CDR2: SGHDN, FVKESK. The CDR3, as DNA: TGTGCCAGCAGCCAAGGTCCGGGACTGTCCTACGAGCAGTACTTC. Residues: CASSQGPGLSYEQYF.

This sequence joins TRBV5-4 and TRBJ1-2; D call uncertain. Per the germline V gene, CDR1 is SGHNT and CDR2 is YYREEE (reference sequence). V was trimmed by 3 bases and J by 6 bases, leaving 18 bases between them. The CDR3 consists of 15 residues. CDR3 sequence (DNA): TGTGCCAGCAGCTCCCCGGGCCCAGCGGAACATGGCTACACCTTC. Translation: CASSSPGPAEHGYTF.

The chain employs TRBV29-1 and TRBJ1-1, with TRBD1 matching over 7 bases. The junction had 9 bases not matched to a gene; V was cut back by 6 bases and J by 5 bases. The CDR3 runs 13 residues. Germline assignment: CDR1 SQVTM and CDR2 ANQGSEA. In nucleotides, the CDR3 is TGCAGCGTAGAGACAGGGTTGGTTACTGAAGCTTTCTTT. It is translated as CSVETGLVTEAFF. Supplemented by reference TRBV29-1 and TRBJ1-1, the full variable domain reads SAVISQKPSRDICQRGTSLTIQCQVDSQVTMMFWYRQQPGQSLTLIATANQGSEATYESGFVIDKFPISRPNLTFSTLTVSNMSPEDSSIYLCSVETGLVTEAFFGQGTRLTVV.

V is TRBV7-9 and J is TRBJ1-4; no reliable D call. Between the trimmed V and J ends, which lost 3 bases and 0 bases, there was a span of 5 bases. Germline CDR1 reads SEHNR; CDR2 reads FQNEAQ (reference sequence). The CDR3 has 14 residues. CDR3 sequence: CASSLPATNEKLFF. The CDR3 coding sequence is TGTGCCAGCAGCTTGCCGGCAACTAATGAAAAACTGTTTTTT.

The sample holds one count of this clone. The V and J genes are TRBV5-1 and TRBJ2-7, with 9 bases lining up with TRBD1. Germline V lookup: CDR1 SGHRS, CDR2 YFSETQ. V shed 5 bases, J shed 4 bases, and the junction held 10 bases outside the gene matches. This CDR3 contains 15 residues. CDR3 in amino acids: CASSVTGGKDYEQYF. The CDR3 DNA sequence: TGCGCCAGCAGTGTTACAGGGGGCAAAGATTACGAGCAGTACTTC. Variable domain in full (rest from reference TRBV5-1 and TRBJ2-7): KAGVTQTPRYLIKTRGQQVTLSCSPISGHRSVSWYQQTPGQGLQFLFEYFSETQRNKGNFPGRFSGRQFSNSRSEMNVSTLELGDSALYLCASSVTGGKDYEQYFGPGTRLTVT.